This T cell receptor beta chain was captured by sequencing in a study of T cell repertoires in cytomegalovirus infection (dated by TCRdb to about 2019). As for the study more broadly: Peptide stimulations targeted recently identified HLA-C-restricted CMV epitopes, whose presentation resists viral immunomodulation, together with well-studied HLA-B-restricted epitopes. The HLA type of each donor mattered for the analysis, because public TCR beta signatures pointed to carriage of CMV infection along with the matching HLA type. Study-wide conclusions, independent of this receptor: The ex vivo response was dominated by HLA-C-restricted CMV-specific TCR beta clonotypes, and the single most frequent clonotype in two of eight donors was supplied by these HLA-C-restricted clonotypes. In both this cohort and an independent roughly 400-donor cohort, the cumulative frequency of public TCR beta family members distinguished carriers of CMV infection plus the relevant HLA type.

This clonotype has more than one count but fewer than ten. What this receptor recognizes is not known. Per-base qualities were not stored, and no clone one base away is much larger. The sequencer listed for this sample is Illumina HiSeq 1500. TCRdb trimmed the raw reads at Q25, called clones with MiXCR and kept productive beta chains. For every CDR3 protein sequence, its rows merge into one entry that carries the most common genes and DNA. The sample has about 830,000 distinct CDR3 sequences on record, 32% of them singletons. Over 10% of the sample lies in the top ten. In light of the paper, this sample's treatment or condition label describes: in vitro stimulation with specific CMV peptide epitopes to enrich CMV-specific T cells. CDR1 and CDR2, looked up from the germline V gene (reference sequence), are LNHDA and SQIVND. V is cut back by 5 bases and J by 2 bases, with 7 bases in the junction unmatched. The CDR3 runs 15 residues from the cysteine to the phenylalanine. CDR3 DNA is the only sequence kept; it has 45 bases, read in frame from the first base.

The chain couples TRBV19 to TRBJ2-5; 8 bases in the junction line up with TRBD1. The sequencing used cultured CD8+ T cells from PBMCs, collected from culture after CMV antigen stimulation. The source of this sequence is a human donor in good health (CMV status not recorded). Some clones in this sample may be carry-over from other donors' samples. CDR3 reads: CASSATGGWQETQYF. DNA sequence: TGTGCCAGTAGTGCCACAGGGGGATGGCAAGAGACCCAGTACTTC.